These T cell receptor beta chains were read from a single sample in a study of shared clonotypes between healthy human individuals. Profiled with immunoSEQ multiplex PCR; TCRdb holds only in-frame clones, not every one. Among 2 million to 2.5 million clones, roughly 92% were seen once, and the ten largest hold 0.3% to 0.45%. The sample taken for sequencing was naive CD4+ T cells from PBMCs. The receptors originated from a man younger than 30 in good health. Some clones in this sample may be carry-over from other donors' samples. Each CDR3 is given with its conserved first and last residue. Each record gives: V gene, CDR3 protein.

V gene: TRBV15; CDR3 protein: CATRRDYHATGELFF
V gene: TRBV18; CDR3 protein: CASSPTSGYTDTQYF
V gene: TRBV7-9; CDR3 protein: CASSLREGLFF
V gene: TRBV5-1; CDR3 protein: CASSLIVDRATEQYF
V gene: TRBV7-2; CDR3 protein: CASSLALAGVRPGELFF
V gene: TRBV7-9; CDR3 protein: CASSLGRSAGVYNEQFF
V gene: TRBV7-2; CDR3 protein: CASSLGVGGRALETQYF
V gene: TRBV21-1; CDR3 protein: CASSNRENTEAFF
V gene: TRBV5-4; CDR3 protein: CASSGTGKGNTIYF
V gene: TRBV14; CDR3 protein: CASSQVDRSQKLFF
V gene: TRBV5-4; CDR3 protein: CASSLGQGSVYEQYF
V gene: TRBV6-5; CDR3 protein: CASRHGRISYNEQFF
V gene: TRBV5-5; CDR3 protein: CASSLRHRVEGEAFF
V gene: TRBV5-4; CDR3 protein: CASSLMAGSYGYTF
V gene: TRBV7-2; CDR3 protein: CASSPRGQPRDQPQHF
V gene: TRBV5-4; CDR3 protein: CASSSEGRVTEAFF
V gene: TRBV19; CDR3 protein: CASSIVVGRPYSNQPQHF
V gene: TRBV28; CDR3 protein: CASSPPGQSTDTQYF
V gene: TRBV5-4; CDR3 protein: CASSQTGIHETQYF
V gene: TRBV10-3; CDR3 protein: CAISEFPSGGRRGTQYF
V gene: TRBV10-3; CDR3 protein: CAAAPWSGDYQETQYF
V gene: TRBV6-6; CDR3 protein: CASRGQGSNEQYF
V gene: TRBV6-6; CDR3 protein: CASKQGLASYEQYF
V gene: TRBV27; CDR3 protein: CASRPNPRDEQYF
V gene: TRBV19; CDR3 protein: CASKLPGHGDTEAFF
V gene: TRBV5-4; CDR3 protein: CASSLMGPDEQYF
V gene: TRBV5-1; CDR3 protein: CASRQGSNEKLFF
V gene: TRBV7-8; CDR3 protein: CASSSGLAGTDTQYF
V gene: TRBV5-1; CDR3 protein: CASSADPGQGYTF
V gene: TRBV9; CDR3 protein: CASSVERASGFYNEQFF
V gene: TRBV7-9; CDR3 protein: CASSLQGPTEAFF
V gene: TRBV30; CDR3 protein: CAWWLPRRSNEQFF
V gene: TRBV5-1; CDR3 protein: CASSLTSLADTQYF
V gene: TRBV28; CDR3 protein: CASRVERGKETEAFF
V gene: TRBV7-3; CDR3 protein: CASSKRQGPQETQYF
V gene: TRBV13; CDR3 protein: CASSLKGLAGVYEQYF
V gene: TRBV9; CDR3 protein: CASSVEGSGEQFF
V gene: TRBV5-4; CDR3 protein: CASRTGVEAYNEQFF
V gene: TRBV5-1; CDR3 protein: CASSLAGPSSNQPQHF
V gene: TRBV10-3; CDR3 protein: CAISTTGFAGNTIYF
V gene: TRBV6-6; CDR3 protein: CASRTGTPNTQYF
V gene: TRBV4-2; CDR3 protein: CASSQDGLLFPANEKLFF
V gene: TRBV25-1; CDR3 protein: CASSEYRRKSGNTIYF
V gene: TRBV28; CDR3 protein: CASSSSSALAKNIQYF
V gene: TRBV7-3; CDR3 protein: CASSLSQGKQFF
V gene: TRBV5-1; CDR3 protein: CASSYEAGPYNEQFF
V gene: TRBV20-1; CDR3 protein: CSALANTIYF
V gene: TRBV7-9; CDR3 protein: CASSLNTVDGKLFF
V gene: TRBV28; CDR3 protein: CASSLAGAGANVLTF
V gene: TRBV2; CDR3 protein: CASIRTDLNTEAFF
V gene: TRBV30; CDR3 protein: CACSAEGGTGAHEQFF
V gene: TRBV6-6; CDR3 protein: CASSRGLAGNNEQFF
V gene: TRBV12-5; CDR3 protein: CASGSGDRQPQHF
V gene: TRBV28; CDR3 protein: CASRPGTGGGSTEAFF
V gene: TRBV27; CDR3 protein: CASSLAGDRANSPLHF
V gene: TRBV5-1; CDR3 protein: CASSTGGPGNEQYF
V gene: TRBV18; CDR3 protein: CASSPGTGANVLTF
V gene: TRBV29-1; CDR3 protein: CSVDRGYEQFF
V gene: TRBV18; CDR3 protein: CASSPPSSTEQFF
V gene: TRBV11-1; CDR3 protein: CASSLVPPGLEANEQYF